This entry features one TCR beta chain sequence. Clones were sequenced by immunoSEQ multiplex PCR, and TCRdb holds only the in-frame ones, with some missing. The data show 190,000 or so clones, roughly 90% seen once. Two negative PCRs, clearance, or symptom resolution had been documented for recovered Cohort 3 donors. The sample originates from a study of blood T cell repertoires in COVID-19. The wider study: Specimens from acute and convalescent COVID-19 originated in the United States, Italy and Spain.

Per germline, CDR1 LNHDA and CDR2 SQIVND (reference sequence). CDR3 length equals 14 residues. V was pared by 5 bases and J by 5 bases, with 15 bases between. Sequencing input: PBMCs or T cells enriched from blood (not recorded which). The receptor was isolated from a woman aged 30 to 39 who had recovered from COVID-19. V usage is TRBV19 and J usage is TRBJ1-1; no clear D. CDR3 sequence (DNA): TGTGCCAGTAGTCTTCGCAGGAGGGATACTGAAGCTTTCTTT. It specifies CASSLRRRDTEAFF.